The rows below give T cell receptor beta chains drawn from one sample of a study of blood T cell repertoires in COVID-19. Sequenced by immunoSEQ multiplex PCR; TCRdb stores in-frame clones only, minus some. The sample lists 60,000 or so clones, approximately 91% seen once, with approximately 1.5% in the top ten. Sample: peripheral blood. The source is a human donor in a cohort sampled during active COVID-19. CDR3s include the opening cysteine and the closing phenylalanine or tryptophan.

cdr3_length	j_call	v_call	cdr3_aa
15	TRBJ2-2	TRBV6-5	CASSQGGGHTGELFF
16	TRBJ1-1	TRBV9	CASSVSPRGLNTEAFF
14	TRBJ2-2	TRBV3-1/TRBV3-2	CASSQEARHRRMFF
16	TRBJ1-5	TRBV7-8	CASSLAVTASNQPQHF
17	TRBJ2-7	TRBV7-9	CASSLGRRGTSDYEQYF
15	TRBJ2-1	TRBV4-1	CASSQTLAGGNEQFF
15	TRBJ1-2	TRBV19	CASSIGKGGDYGYTF
15	TRBJ2-1	TRBV6-4	CASSDLGQNNNEQFF
15	TRBJ2-3	TRBV11-3	CASRSAGTSRDTQYF
21	TRBJ2-2	TRBV9	CASSVATGLAANGRGGGELFF
14	TRBJ2-7	TRBV7-9	CASTVLQGRNEQYF
15	TRBJ2-7	TRBV5-1	CASSLEAATSYEQYF